Below are 6 T cell receptor beta chains sequenced from a single sample in a study of technical replicates of blood from a handful of donors. Sequencing used immunoSEQ multiplex PCR; TCRdb keeps in-frame clones, though not all of them. Among some 87,000 clones listed, approximately 93% were seen once. Sequencing was done on a sample of T cells isolated from PBMCs. The source of these receptors is a human donor in good health.

V is TRBV30 and J is TRBJ1-2; D perhaps matches TRBD1 (6 bases). The CDR3 length is 16 residues. The germline V gene encodes CDR1 GTSNPN and CDR2 SVGIG (reference sequence). The ends were cut back, 3 bases at V and 4 bases at J, with 21 bases in the middle. The CDR3 region is CAWRALSVDRSYGYTF. The CDR3 bases are TGTGCCTGGAGGGCTCTTTCCGTTGACAGGAGCTATGGCTACACCTTC. Based on the CDR3 plus reference TRBV30 and TRBJ1-2, the full variable domain is SQTIHQWPATLVQPVGSPLSLECTVEGTSNPNLYWYRQAAGRGLQLLFYSVGIGQISSEVPQNLSASRPQDRQFILSSKKLLLSDSGFYLCAWRALSVDRSYGYTFGSGTRLTVV.

The rearrangement links TRBV5-1 to TRBJ2-3; TRBD1 aligns across 11 bases. The CDR3 runs to 15 residues. V lost 7 bases and J lost 5; bases outside the gene matches: 9. The germline V gene encodes CDR1 SGHRS and CDR2 YFSETQ. For the CDR3, the DNA is TGCGCCAGCGGACCAGGACAGGGGGCTGTAGATACGCAGTATTTT. Translated, it gives CASGPGQGAVDTQYF.

The chain joins TRBV25-1 to TRBJ1-2, with 7 bases aligning to TRBD1. This CDR3 region has 14 residues. V lost 2 bases, J lost 4 bases, and 4 bases stayed unmatched. Germline CDR1 MGHDK, CDR2 SYGVNS. The DNA of the CDR3 is TGTGCCAGCAGTGAAACCAGGACAGGCTATGGCTACACCTTC. This encodes CASSETRTGYGYTF.

The chain links TRBV5-1 to TRBJ1-1, with 7 positions matching TRBD1. J was trimmed by 8 bases and V by 4 bases; bases with no gene match: 11. CDR1 is SGHRS and CDR2 is YFSETQ in the germline V gene. This CDR3 has 14 amino acids. CDR3 in DNA: TGCGCCAGCAGCCCGGGACAGTCGGGGAGAGAAGCTTTCTTT. Translating it yields CASSPGQSGREAFF.

The rearrangement joins TRBV4-3 to TRBJ2-1; D call uncertain. This CDR3 comprises 12 residues. V lost 1 base to trimming and J lost 6 bases, with 4 bases between them. In germline, CDR1 is LGHNA, CDR2 YSLEER. CDR3 amino acids: CASSQVRNEQFF. The CDR3 nucleotides are TGCGCCAGCAGCCAAGTCCGCAATGAGCAGTTCTTC.

CDR3 region: CASSHRLATSYEQYF. The CDR3 bases are TGCGCCAGCAGCCACAGACTAGCGACCTCCTACGAGCAGTACTTC. The V call is TRBV4-1, the J call TRBJ2-7; 8 bases agree with TRBD2. The CDR3 length is 15 residues. J gave up 0 bases and V 3 bases, and 4 bases lay outside the gene matches. Germline assignment: CDR1 MGHRA and CDR2 YSYEKL.